Below are 30 T cell receptor beta chains sequenced from a single sample in a study of early T cells in non-severe SARS-CoV-2 infection. Each CDR3 protein is one row after TCRdb ran MiXCR on the 5' RACE reads. The sample lists about 53,000 distinct CDR3 sequences, 12% seen once, with around 2.5% in the top ten. This specimen consisted of whole blood, obtained at baseline. Every receptor here comes from an adult who was a healthcare worker with PCR-confirmed SARS-CoV-2 infection or an uninfected control (not recorded which).

This clonotype was seen repeatedly, ten times or more. The rearrangement links TRBV11-2 to TRBJ2-1, with D perhaps TRBD2 (6 bases). Germline V gives CDR1 SGHAT, CDR2 FQNNGV. The CDR3 is made up of 16 amino acids. Between the trimmed V and J ends, which lost 1 base and 4 bases, there was a span of 14 bases. In DNA, the CDR3 is TGTGCCAGCAGCTTAGTTCGGTCTAGCGAGTACAATGAGCAGTTCTTC. As protein: CASSLVRSSEYNEQFF.

This clonotype showed up just a few times. This chain joins TRBV6-5 and TRBJ2-7, with 7 bases that match TRBD1. V lost 0 bases to trimming and J lost 1 base; unmatched junction nucleotides: 3. CDR1 and CDR2 (germline): MNHEY, SVGAGI. The CDR3 is 15 residues long. The CDR3 DNA follows: TGTGCCAGCAGTTACTCGGGGACAGAATCCTACGAGCAGTACTTC. This translates into CASSYSGTESYEQYF.

The chain links TRBV19 to TRBJ2-3; D is uncertain. Deletions cut 0 bases from V and 5 bases from J, with 6 bases between. The CDR3 is 13 residues long. The germline CDR1 and CDR2 sequences are LNHDA and SQIVND (reference sequence). The CDR3 here is CASSIDRGDTQYF. DNA for the CDR3: TGTGCCAGTAGTATAGACCGCGGAGATACGCAGTATTTT.

This chain joins TRBV5-1 and TRBJ2-5, with D perhaps TRBD1 (5 bases). The V end was cut by 4 bases, the J end by 1 base, with 11 bases between. CDR3 size: 14 residues. CDR1 and CDR2 from the germline V gene are SGHRS and YFSETQ. The CDR3 DNA reads TGCGCCAGCAGCAGCAGGACATCCCAAGAGACCCAGTACTTC. It yields the protein CASSSRTSQETQYF.

This clonotype showed up many times. The chain carries TRBV7-9 and TRBJ2-7; D call uncertain. This CDR3 region has 12 residues. V was pared by 4 bases and J by 7 bases, with 11 bases between. The V gene's germline CDR1 is SEHNR and CDR2 FQNEAQ (reference sequence). CDR3 sequence (DNA): TGTGCCAGCAGCTCCCCCGATGAGGAGCAGTACTTC. It translates to CASSSPDEEQYF.

The chain combines TRBV27 with TRBJ2-2; D is unresolved. The CDR3 contains 13 residues. The V gene lost 2 bases and the J gene lost 3 bases, with 4 bases spanning the gap. Per the germline V gene, CDR1 is MNHEY and CDR2 is SMNVEV (reference sequence). The CDR3 here is CASSLTHTGELFF. The CDR3 nucleotides read TGTGCCAGCAGTTTAACTCACACCGGGGAGCTGTTTTTT.

The chain employs TRBV19 and TRBJ1-5; D is undetermined. V lost 4 bases, J lost 10 bases, and 11 bases lay in between. Germline loops: CDR1 LNHDA, CDR2 SQIVND (reference sequence). This CDR3 is built from 12 residues. The CDR3 nucleotides are TGTGCCAGTAGTAACCAGGTTCACCCCCAGCATTTT. Translation gives CASSNQVHPQHF.

Only a few counts were recorded for this clonotype. The chain combines TRBV14 with TRBJ2-4; D is possibly TRBD2 (5 bases). Deletions cut 0 bases from V and 8 bases from J, with 20 bases between. CDR3 length equals 17 residues. Germline values: CDR1 SGHDN, CDR2 FVKESK. Here the CDR3 reads CASSQDRRRLWRYIQYF. In DNA form, the CDR3 reads TGTGCCAGCAGCCAAGATAGGCGTCGGCTATGGAGGTACATTCAGTACTTC.

The chain joins TRBV19 to TRBJ1-5; tentatively, D is TRBD1 (5 bases). CDR1 LNHDA and CDR2 SQIVND come from the germline V gene (reference sequence). Trimming cost V 10 bases and J 1 base, with 11 bases left between them. The CDR3 length is 13 residues. In nucleotides, the CDR3 is TGTGCCACCTCGGGACGGAGCAATCAGCCCCAGCATTTT. This sequence encodes CATSGRSNQPQHF.

This clonotype appeared many times. This chain's CDR3 is CASRRQETQYF. CDR3 DNA sequence: TGTGCCAGCAGACGACAAGAGACCCAGTACTTC. This rearrangement joins TRBV7-2 to TRBJ2-5; D gene unclear. This CDR3 is 11 amino acids long. Deletions cut 6 bases from V and 2 bases from J, with 4 bases between. CDR1 and CDR2 from the germline V gene are SGHTA and FQGNSA.

The rearrangement joins TRBV28 to TRBJ1-2; no definite D call. V lost 4 bases to trimming and J lost 4 bases, with 10 bases between them. Germline values: CDR1 MDHEN, CDR2 SYDVKM. The CDR3 length is 13 residues. For the CDR3, the DNA is TGTGCCAGCAGTTCGGGGAAACCCTATGGCTACACCTTC. Translating gives CASSSGKPYGYTF.

The V call is TRBV28, the J call TRBJ2-7; 7 bases fit TRBD2. CDR1 and CDR2 (germline): MDHEN, SYDVKM. Trimming took 3 bases from V and 7 from J; bases not matched to a gene: 3. The CDR3 is 12 residues long. This chain's CDR3 is CASSFGLEEQYF. As DNA, the CDR3 is TGTGCCAGCAGTTTCGGACTAGAGGAGCAGTACTTC. Complete variable domain (other parts from reference TRBV28 and TRBJ2-7): DVKVTQSSRYLVKRTGEKVFLECVQDMDHENMFWYRQDPGLGLRLIYFSYDVKMKEKGDIPEGYSVSREKKERFSLILESASTNQTSMYLCASSFGLEEQYFGPGTRLTVT.

The J gene is TRBJ2-3, the V gene TRBV27; a weak D match, TRBD2 (6 bases). CDR3 length: 16 amino acids. Trimming shortened V by 1 base and J by 2 bases, and 13 bases separated the two germline ends. The germline CDR1 and CDR2 sequences are MNHEY and SMNVEV (reference sequence). CDR3 sequence (DNA): TGTGCCAGCAGTTTATTCGGTAGCGGAGACACAGATACGCAGTATTTT. This encodes CASSLFGSGDTDTQYF.

The chain combines TRBV4-2 with TRBJ2-3; 16 nucleotides match TRBD2. The germline CDR1 and CDR2 sequences are LGHNA and YNFKEQ. Trimming at V came to 5 bases and at J to 0 bases, leaving 5 bases not matched to a gene. CDR3 size: 18 residues. The CDR3 nucleotides read TGTGCCAGCAGCGTGGGACTAGCGGGAGGGCCGAGCACAGATACGCAGTATTTT. Translating it yields CASSVGLAGGPSTDTQYF.

This clonotype is termed medium-sized (0.01 to 0.1%). The chain has TRBV4-3 and TRBJ1-1; no clear D gene. The V end was cut by 1 base, the J end by 6 bases, with 12 bases between. The CDR3 totals 14 residues. Germline CDR1 and CDR2: LGHNA and YSLEER. CDR3 loop: CASSQGLPTSEAFF. The DNA for the CDR3 is TGCGCCAGCAGCCAAGGGCTCCCCACCTCTGAAGCTTTCTTT.

V is TRBV5-1 and J is TRBJ2-2, with TRBD1 matching over 10 bases. The trim removed 4 bases at V and 4 bases at J, leaving 10 bases unmatched. The CDR3 runs 17 residues. Germline V gene data show CDR1 as SGHRS and CDR2 as YFSETQ. The CDR3 DNA reads as TGCGCCAGCAGCCTCTCCGACAGGGGGCCCAGCACCGGGGAGCTGTTTTTT. It encodes CASSLSDRGPSTGELFF.

This clonotype was observed a few times. The chain is built from TRBV6-2 or TRBV6-3 and TRBJ2-2; D is uncertain. V shed 2 bases and J shed 6 bases, with 4 bases lying between them. The germline gives CDR1 MNHEY, CDR2 SVGEGT. The CDR3 consists of 12 residues. The CDR3 is CASSYVAGELFF. As DNA, the CDR3 is TGTGCCAGCAGTTACGTAGCCGGGGAGCTGTTTTTT.

This clonotype was detected many times. This chain connects TRBV20-1 to TRBJ2-1, with 7 nucleotides matching TRBD2. V shed 3 bases, J shed 5 bases, and the junction held 7 bases outside the gene matches. Germline V gene sequence: CDR1 DFQATT, CDR2 SNEGSKA (reference sequence). There are 14 residues in the CDR3. DNA of the CDR3: TGCAGTGCTAGTGGATGGCGGGAGCACAATGAGCAGTTCTTC. Amino acids: CSASGWREHNEQFF.

As concerns this clonotype: A much bigger clone sits one base away, suggesting this may be a read error. The chain couples TRBV5-1 to TRBJ1-1, with D perhaps matching TRBD1 (5 bases). The germline V gene has CDR1 SGHRS and CDR2 YFSETQ. V lost 4 bases and J 0 bases, leaving 10 bases between the germline ends. This CDR3 comprises 14 residues. CDR3 amino acids: CASSREGMNTEAFF. The CDR3 DNA sequence: TGCGCCAGCAGCCGGGAGGGGATGAACACTGAAGCTTTCTTT.

This clonotype has at least ten counts. The chain employs TRBV6-4 and TRBJ2-2; 7 bases are a match to TRBD1. Trimming removed 8 bases from V and 1 base from J; junction bases left unmatched: 4. The CDR3 has 14 amino acids. Germline assignment: CDR1 MRHNA and CDR2 SNTAGT. The CDR3 is CASSRQGNTGELFF. The CDR3 DNA follows: TGTGCCAGCTCCAGACAGGGGAACACCGGGGAGCTGTTTTTT.

This clonotype was detected only a few times. The chain uses TRBV5-1 and TRBJ1-2, with D tentatively TRBD1 (6 bases). Trimming stripped 2 bases from V and 0 bases from J, with 8 bases between. The CDR3 covers 14 residues. Germline V CDR1 and CDR2: SGHRS, YFSETQ. The CDR3, as DNA: TGCGCCAGCAGCTTAGGGGGGACTAACTATGGCTACACCTTC. It specifies CASSLGGTNYGYTF.

This rearrangement joins TRBV7-2 to TRBJ2-1; a possible D gene is TRBD2 (5 bases). CDR1 and CDR2 from the germline V gene are SGHTA and FQGNSA. V was pared by 0 bases and J by 10 bases, with 16 bases between. The length of the CDR3 is 15 residues. The CDR3: CASSLAPASGYEQFF. CDR3 bases: TGTGCCAGCAGCTTAGCCCCCGCTTCGGGGTACGAGCAGTTCTTC. The variable domain in full, with the rest retrieved from reference TRBV7-2 and TRBJ2-1, is GAGVSQSPSNKVTEKGKDVELRCDPISGHTALYWYRQSLGQGLEFLIYFQGNSAPDKSGLPSDRFSAERTGGSVSTLTIQRTQQEDSAVYLCASSLAPASGYEQFFGPGTRLTVL.

The V call is TRBV7-2, the J call TRBJ2-3; TRBD1 matches at 9 bases. The length of the CDR3 is 15 residues. Per germline, CDR1 SGHTA and CDR2 FQGNSA. Losses at the gene ends were 4 bases for V and 2 bases for J; bases not matched to a gene: 4. The CDR3 reads CASSSGTGHTDTQYF. DNA for the CDR3: TGTGCCAGCAGCTCCGGGACAGGGCACACAGATACGCAGTATTTT.

This clonotype appeared a few times. V usage is TRBV7-2 and J usage is TRBJ2-5, with TRBD1 as a possible D gene (5 bases). The CDR3 has 14 residues. Per the germline V gene, CDR1 is SGHTA and CDR2 is FQGNSA. V was shortened by 8 bases and J by 2 bases, with 15 bases between the two germline ends. CDR3 nucleotide sequence: TGTGCCAGCCGCCCGGCCCGACAGCAAGAGACCCAGTACTTC. Residues: CASRPARQQETQYF. Complete variable domain (other parts from reference TRBV7-2 and TRBJ2-5): GAGVSQSPSNKVTEKGKDVELRCDPISGHTALYWYRQSLGQGLEFLIYFQGNSAPDKSGLPSDRFSAERTGGSVSTLTIQRTQQEDSAVYLCASRPARQQETQYFGPGTRLLVL.

This clonotype appeared a few times. The V call is TRBV28, the J call TRBJ2-7, with D unclear. Trimming removed 5 bases at V and 6 bases at J, with 14 bases between. CDR3 size: 13 residues. CDR1 and CDR2 from the germline V gene are MDHEN and SYDVKM. CDR3 residues: CASSPPLPPEQYF. CDR3 sequence (DNA): TGTGCCAGCAGTCCCCCCTTACCCCCCGAGCAGTACTTC.

The chain links TRBV20-1 to TRBJ2-3, with no clear D. The CDR3 consists of 13 residues. The germline V gene has CDR1 DFQATT and CDR2 SNEGSKA (reference sequence). Trimming pared 3 bases from V and 0 bases from J, leaving 7 bases between. CDR3 in amino acids: CSASRLSTDTQYF. In DNA, the CDR3 is TGCAGTGCTAGTAGACTCAGCACAGATACGCAGTATTTT.

This clonotype was recorded at least ten times. The chain employs TRBV28 and TRBJ2-3; D is possibly TRBD1 (6 bases). Looked up from germline, CDR1 is MDHEN and CDR2 is SYDVKM. The CDR3 is 16 residues long. Between the trimmed V and J ends, which lost 3 bases and 1 base, there was a span of 14 bases. The CDR3 sequence is CASSFEGEGGTDTQYF. The DNA of the CDR3 is TGTGCCAGCAGTTTTGAGGGGGAAGGGGGCACAGATACGCAGTATTTT.

This chain connects TRBV18 to TRBJ2-7, with no clear D. The germline V and J ends were trimmed by 2 bases and 7 bases, with 15 bases remaining between them. This CDR3 region has 14 residues. Germline-derived CDR1 and CDR2 are KGHSH and LQKENI. The CDR3 region is CASSPAGPFEEQYF. The CDR3, as DNA: TGTGCCAGCTCACCAGCCGGACCGTTTGAGGAGCAGTACTTC. Full variable domain (rest looked up from reference TRBV18 and TRBJ2-7): NAGVMQNPRHLVRRRGQEARLRCSPMKGHSHVYWYRQLPEEGLKFMVYLQKENIIDESGMPKERFSAEFPKEGPSILRIQQVVRGDSAAYFCASSPAGPFEEQYFGPGTRLTVT.

This clonotype counts as medium-sized. The chain has TRBV21-1 and TRBJ1-2; the table names TRBD1, a call not compared with the DNA. TRBV21-1 is a documented pseudogene. This CDR3 has 16 amino acids. The CDR3 protein is CASSKTGRGKMDGYTF. CDR3 in DNA: TGTGCCAGCAGCAAAACGGGAAGGGGCAAAATGGATGGCTACACCTTC.

In this sample, this clonotype turned up many times. The chain couples TRBV7-2 to TRBJ2-7; D not resolved. Germline V gene sequence: CDR1 SGHTA, CDR2 FQGNSA. The CDR3 runs 14 residues. Trimming shortened V by 1 base and J by 6 bases, and 13 bases separated the two germline ends. The CDR3 DNA sequence: TGTGCCAGCAGCTTAGTCCGCTCCCCCAGCGAGCAGTACTTC. It is translated as CASSLVRSPSEQYF.